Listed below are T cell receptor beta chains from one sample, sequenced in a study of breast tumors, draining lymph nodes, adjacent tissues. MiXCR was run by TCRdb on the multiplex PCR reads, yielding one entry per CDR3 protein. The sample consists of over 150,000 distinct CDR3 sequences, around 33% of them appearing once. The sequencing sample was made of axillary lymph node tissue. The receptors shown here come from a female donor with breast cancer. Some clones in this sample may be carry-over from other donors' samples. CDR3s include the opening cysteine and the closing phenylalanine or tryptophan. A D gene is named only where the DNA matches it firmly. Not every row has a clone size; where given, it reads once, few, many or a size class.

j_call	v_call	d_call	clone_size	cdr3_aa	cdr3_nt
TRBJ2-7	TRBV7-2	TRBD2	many	CASSYKLAGPYEQYF	TGTGCCAGCAGCTATAAACTAGCGGGTCCCTACGAGCAGTACTTC
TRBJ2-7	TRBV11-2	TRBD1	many	CASSLDLDRVHEQYF	TGTGCCAGCAGCTTAGATTTGGACAGGGTACACGAGCAGTACTTC
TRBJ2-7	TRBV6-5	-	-	CASSYSGRDEQYF	TGTGCCAGCAGTTACTCCGGCAGGGACGAGCAGTACTTC
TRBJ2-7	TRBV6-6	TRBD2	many	CAISPGTSGKGEQYF	TGTGCCATCAGCCCGGGGACTAGCGGTAAGGGCGAGCAGTACTTC
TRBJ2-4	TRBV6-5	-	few	CASSHRDIQYF	TGTGCCAGCAGTCACAGGGACATTCAGTACTTC
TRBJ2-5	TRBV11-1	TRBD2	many	CASSLEASGDQTQYF	TGTGCCAGCAGCTTAGAGGCTAGCGGGGATCAGACCCAGTACTTC
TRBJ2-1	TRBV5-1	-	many	CASSLGQVIYNEQFF	TGCGCCAGCAGCTTGGGACAGGTAATCTACAATGAGCAGTTCTTC
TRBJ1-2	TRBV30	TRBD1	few	CAWNRGATNYGYTF	TGTGCCTGGAACAGGGGGGCCACTAACTATGGCTACACCTTC
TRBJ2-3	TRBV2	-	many	CASNSIFPLTDDTQYF	TGTGCCAGCAATTCAATCTTCCCATTGACAGACGATACGCAGTATTTT
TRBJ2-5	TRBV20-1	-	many	CSAIRGETQSF	TGCAGTGCTATCAGGGGTGAGACCCAGTCCTTC
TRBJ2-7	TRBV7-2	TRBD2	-	CVSSFASSGGGYERYF	TGTGTCAGCAGCTTTGCTTCTAGCGGGGGGGGCTACGAGCGGTACTTC
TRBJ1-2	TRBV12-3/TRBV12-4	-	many	CASRPPTYRGAGSNYGYTF	TGTGCCAGCAGGCCTCCTACTTATCGGGGGGCGGGCAGTAACTATGGCTACACCTTC
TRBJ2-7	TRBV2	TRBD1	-	CARERTGGSYEQYF	TGTGCTAGAGAACGGACAGGGGGGTCCTACGAGCAGTACTTC
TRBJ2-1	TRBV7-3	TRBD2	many	CASSTFGLAQNEQFF	TGTGCCAGCAGCACGTTCGGACTAGCGCAAAATGAGCAGTTCTTC
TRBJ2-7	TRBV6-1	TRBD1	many	CASSVTGTGTYEQYF	TGTGCCAGCAGTGTGACCGGGACAGGAACCTACGAGCAGTACTTC
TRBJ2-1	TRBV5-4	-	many	CASSAAKGGYNEQFF	TGTGCCAGCAGCGCGGCCAAGGGGGGGTACAATGAGCAGTTCTTC
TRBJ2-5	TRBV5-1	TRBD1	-	CASSFRTGMGEETQYF	TGCGCCAGCAGCTTCCGGACAGGGATGGGAGAAGAGACCCAGTACTTC
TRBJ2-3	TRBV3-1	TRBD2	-	CASGSGLAGGIDTQYF	TGTGCCAGCGGTTCGGGGCTAGCGGGAGGGATAGATACGCAGTATTTT
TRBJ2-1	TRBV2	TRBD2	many	CASTPTSGSRNEQFF	TGTGCCAGCACCCCAACTAGCGGGAGTAGGAATGAGCAGTTCTTC
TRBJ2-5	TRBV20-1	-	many	CSAQSGGQETQYF	TGCAGTGCTCAGAGCGGAGGCCAAGAGACCCAGTACTTC
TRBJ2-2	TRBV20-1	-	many	CSARRGEGLPGELFF	TGCAGTGCTAGAAGGGGGGAGGGTCTTCCCGGGGAGCTGTTTTTT
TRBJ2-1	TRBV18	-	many	CASSPPGNEQFF	TGTGCCAGCTCACCACCCGGCAATGAGCAGTTCTTC
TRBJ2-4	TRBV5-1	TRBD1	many	CASSPGQGMVFIQYF	TGCGCCAGCAGCCCAGGACAGGGGATGGTGTTCATTCAGTACTTC
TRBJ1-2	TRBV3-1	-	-	CASSHLGQGGYYGYTF	TGTGCCAGCAGCCACCTCGGGCAGGGAGGCTACTATGGCTACACCTTC
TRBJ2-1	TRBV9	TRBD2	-	CASSVGTSGGGTYNEQFF	TGTGCCAGCAGCGTAGGGACTAGCGGGGGGGGGACCTACAATGAGCAGTTCTTC
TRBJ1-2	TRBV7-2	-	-	CASSLSGTEGYGYPF	TGTGCCAGCAGCCTTTCCGGAACAGAGGGCTATGGCTACCCCTTC
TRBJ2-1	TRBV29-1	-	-	CSVVYYLGAFEQFF	TGCAGCGTTGTTTACTACTTAGGGGCATTTGAGCAGTTCTTC
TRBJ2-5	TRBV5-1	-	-	CASSLVQGQFQETQYF	TGCGCCAGCAGCTTGGTCCAGGGGCAGTTCCAAGAGACCCAGTACTTC
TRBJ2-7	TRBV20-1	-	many	CSAATGAPYEQYF	TGCAGTGCTGCGACAGGTGCTCCCTACGAGCAGTACTTC
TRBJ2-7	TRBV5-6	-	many	CASSPLGSRGSYEQYF	TGTGCCAGCAGCCCCCTTGGGAGTAGGGGATCCTACGAGCAGTACTTC
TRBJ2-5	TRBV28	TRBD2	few	CASSSRTSVEETQYF	TGTGCCAGCAGTTCAAGGACTAGCGTAGAAGAGACCCAGTACTTC
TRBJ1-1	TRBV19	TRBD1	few	CASSMITAGGGTEAFF	TGTGCCAGTAGTATGATAACGGCAGGGGGTGGTACTGAAGCTTTCTTT
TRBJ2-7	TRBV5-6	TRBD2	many	CASSPRGRGRQSYEQYF	TGTGCCAGCAGCCCCCGGGGGAGGGGCCGTCAATCCTACGAGCAGTACTTC
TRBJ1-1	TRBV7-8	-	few	CASSRKVNTEAFF	TGTGCCAGCAGCCGTAAGGTGAACACTGAAGCTTTCTTT
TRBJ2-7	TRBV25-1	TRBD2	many	CASSERRLAGGSYEQYF	TGTGCCAGCAGCGAACGAAGACTAGCGGGAGGCTCCTACGAGCAGTACTTC
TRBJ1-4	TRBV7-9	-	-	CASSLDIGNPGEKLFF	TGTGCCAGCAGCTTGGATATCGGGAACCCAGGAGAAAAACTGTTTTTT
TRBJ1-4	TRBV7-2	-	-	CASSSTGPQYEKLFF	TGTGCCAGCAGCTCGACGGGACCCCAATACGAAAAACTGTTTTTT
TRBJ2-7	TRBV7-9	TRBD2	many	CASSLDPRLAGTYEQYF	TGTGCCAGCAGCTTAGACCCCCGCCTAGCGGGGACCTACGAGCAGTACTTC
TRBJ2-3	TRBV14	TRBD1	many	CASSQDSRWDREDTQYF	TGTGCCAGCAGCCAAGATTCGCGTTGGGACAGGGAAGATACGCAGTATTTT
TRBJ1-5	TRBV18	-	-	CASSLGPNRNQPQHF	TGTGCCAGCTCTCTCGGGCCTAATCGCAATCAGCCCCAGCATTTT
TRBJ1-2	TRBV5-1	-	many	CASSLEGGPYYGYTF	TGCGCCAGCAGCTTGGAGGGGGGGCCCTACTATGGCTACACCTTC
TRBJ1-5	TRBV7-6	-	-	CASSWDDNQPQHF	TGTGCCAGCAGCTGGGACGACAATCAGCCCCAGCATTTT
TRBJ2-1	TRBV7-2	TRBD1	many	CASSFRTGAYNEQFF	TGTGCCAGCAGCTTCCGGACAGGGGCCTATAATGAGCAGTTCTTC
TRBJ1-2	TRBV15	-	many	CATSRGRSNYGYTF	TGTGCCACCAGCAGAGGGAGGAGTAACTATGGCTACACCTTC
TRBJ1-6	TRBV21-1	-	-	CASISGSSYNSPLHF	TGTGCCAGCATCTCCGGGAGCTCCTATAATTCACCCCTCCACTTT